This T cell receptor beta chain derives from a study of T-cell reconstitution after alpha-beta-depleted transplantation in children. General study points: Expanded graft clones, several hundred of them, were reportedly the source of alpha-beta T cells about two months after transplant. T cells produced anew were the main source of T-cell counts and diversity one year after transplant. Recipient T cells and thymic progenitors that survived gave rise to the high TCRbeta diversity observed at day 60 in some patients.

Germline CDR1 reads LGHNA; CDR2 reads YSLEER. The junction had 15 bases not matched to a gene; V was cut back by 4 bases and J by 9 bases. The CDR3 runs 16 residues. Unique molecular identifiers were used in preparing the TCRbeta library. TCRdb re-called the PCR reads with MiXCR, one entry per CDR3 protein. The sample has about a million distinct CDR3 sequences; about 29% are singletons. This clonotype was seen only a few times. The antigen is not known. The source was PBMCs, mostly from graft donor cells, collected 360 days after TCRalphabeta/CD19-depleted stem cell transplant. The source is a boy in the first two years of life who had a stem cell transplant for SCID, so the T cells may come from the graft donor. The J gene is TRBJ2-1, the V gene TRBV4-3; the match to TRBD2 covers 7 bases. CDR3 nucleotides: TGCGCCAGCAGCCCCGACGTGACTAGCTGGGTCCTTGAGCAGTTCTTC. The encoded protein is CASSPDVTSWVLEQFF.